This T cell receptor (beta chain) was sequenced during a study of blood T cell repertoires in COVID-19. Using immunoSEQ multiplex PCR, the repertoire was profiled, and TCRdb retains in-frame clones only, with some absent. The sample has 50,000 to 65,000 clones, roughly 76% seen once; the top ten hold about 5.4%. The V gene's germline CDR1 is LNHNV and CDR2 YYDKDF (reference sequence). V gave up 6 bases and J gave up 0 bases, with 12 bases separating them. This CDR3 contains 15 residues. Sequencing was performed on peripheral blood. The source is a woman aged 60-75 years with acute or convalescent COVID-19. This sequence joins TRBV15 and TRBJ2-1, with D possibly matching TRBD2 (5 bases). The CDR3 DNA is TGTGCCACCAGGACCGGACTCTTCTCCTACAATGAGCAGTTCTTC. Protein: CATRTGLFSYNEQFF.